Listed below are T cell receptor beta chains from one sample, sequenced in a study of blood T cells in healthy people across ages. TCRdb called the 5' RACE reads again in MiXCR, with one record for every CDR3 protein. In the table there are about 1.1 million distinct CDR3 sequences, roughly two fifths of which are singletons. The sequencing input was blood. These receptors all come from a man younger than 30 in good health. The CDR3 runs from the conserved cysteine through the conserved F or W. A D gene is named only where the DNA matches it firmly. Only part of the rows carry a size: once, few, many, or a class if the clone is expanded.

>.|TRBV5-5|.|TRBJ2-1
TGTACCAGCAGCTTGGCGACCTACAATGAGCAGTTCTTC
CTSSLATYNEQFF
>.|TRBV12-3/TRBV12-4|once|TRBJ2-1
TGTGCCAGCAGTTCGCTAGTCGTTCAGTTCTTC
CASSSLVVQFF
>.|TRBV28|.|TRBJ1-4
TGTGCCAGCAGCCCGGGACTTAGCTCGGCAACTAATGAAAAACTGTTTTTT
CASSPGLSSATNEKLFF
>TRBD2|TRBV4-2|.|TRBJ2-7
TGTGCCAGCAGCCAAGACCGGACTAGCGGAAGCTACGAGCAGTACTTC
CASSQDRTSGSYEQYF
>.|TRBV18|.|TRBJ2-1
TGTGCCAGCCAGAGGCTAGATAATGAGCAGTTCTTC
CASQRLDNEQFF
>TRBD2|TRBV9|few|TRBJ2-3
TGTGCCAGCAGCGTAGCTCGTCTAGCGGGGACCACAGATACGCAGTATTTT
CASSVARLAGTTDTQYF
>.|TRBV7-2|.|TRBJ1-2
TGTGCCAGCAGCTGGGGTACGACAGAAATTAACTATGGCTACACCTTC
CASSWGTTEINYGYTF
>.|TRBV27|few|TRBJ2-6
TGTGCCAGCGGAGTCTCTGGGGCCAACGTCCTGACTTTC
CASGVSGANVLTF
>.|TRBV20-1|.|TRBJ1-2
TGCAGTGCTAGAGGGTTTCGAGGTGGCCACACCTTC
CSARGFRGGHTF
>.|TRBV6-2/TRBV6-3|few|TRBJ2-3
TGTGCCAGCAGGCGGACAGTTACAGATACGCAGTATTTT
CASRRTVTDTQYF
>.|TRBV4-3|few|TRBJ1-2
TGCGCCAGCAGCCAAGATCTCGGCGGCTATGGCTACACCTTC
CASSQDLGGYGYTF
>.|TRBV12-3/TRBV12-4|.|TRBJ1-6
TGTGCCAGCAGTTTGGTAATCCTGCGGGGTTATAATTCACCCCTCCACTTT
CASSLVILRGYNSPLHF
>.|TRBV12-3/TRBV12-4|.|TRBJ2-3
TGTGCCAGCAAGCCTGGGCGGACCACAGATACGCAGTATTTT
CASKPGRTTDTQYF
>TRBD2|TRBV4-2|.|TRBJ2-3
TGTGCCAGCAGCCGCGGCAGGTGGCGAGGCACGGGGGGTCGGCAGTATTTT
CASSRGRWRGTGGRQYF
>TRBD2|TRBV3-1|.|TRBJ2-5
TGTGCCAGCAGCCAAGACAATAGCGGGGTCCAAGAGACCCAGTACTTC
CASSQDNSGVQETQYF
>.|TRBV20-1|many|TRBJ2-5
TGCAGCGTTTGGTCGGACAGAGAAGAGACCCAGTACTTC
CSVWSDREETQYF
>TRBD2|TRBV28|.|TRBJ2-5
TGTGCCAGCTTCTCGGGACTAGCGGGACAAGGGGAGACCCAGTACTTC
CASFSGLAGQGETQYF
>.|TRBV25-1|.|TRBJ1-1
TGTGCCAGCGGAATCGGGGGGGGGAACACTGAAGCTTTCTTT
CASGIGGGNTEAFF
>TRBD2|TRBV6-5|many|TRBJ2-7
TGTGCCAGCAGCATCGGGACTAGCGACTACGAGCAGTACTTC
CASSIGTSDYEQYF
>TRBD1|TRBV20-1|.|TRBJ1-2
TGCAGTGCTAGACCCCGGACAGGGGCTAACTATGGCTACACCTTC
CSARPRTGANYGYTF
>.|TRBV5-1|few|TRBJ2-3
TGCGCCAGCAGCTTGGAGATTAACACAGATACGCAGTATTTT
CASSLEINTDTQYF
>.|TRBV2|few|TRBJ1-2
TGTGCCAGCAGTGAAGGGCGGGCAGGTGGCTACACCTTC
CASSEGRAGGYTF
>.|TRBV7-9|.|TRBJ1-1
TGTGCCAGCCGCTTAGTTGGGCTGAACACTGAAGCTTTCTTT
CASRLVGLNTEAFF
>TRBD1|TRBV25-1|few|TRBJ1-2
TGTGCCAGCAGTCCCAAAAGGGGACAGAACTATGGCTACACCTTC
CASSPKRGQNYGYTF
>TRBD1|TRBV4-3|few|TRBJ2-5
TGCGCCAGCAGCCAAGATGTAGGGGGACAGATAAATCCCCAGTACTTC
CASSQDVGGQINPQYF
>.|TRBV20-1|few|TRBJ2-1
TGCAGTGCTAGAAAGGGTAGGCTGCAGGGGTGGAATGAGCAGTTCTTC
CSARKGRLQGWNEQFF
>TRBD1|TRBV6-2/TRBV6-3|many|TRBJ2-1
TGTGCCAGCAGTCGGACAGGGGAGGACAATGAGCAGTTCTTC
CASSRTGEDNEQFF
>.|TRBV28|few|TRBJ1-1
TGTGCCAGCAGTCGACTAACAGGTTCCACTGAAGCTTTCTTT
CASSRLTGSTEAFF
>.|TRBV9|.|TRBJ2-2
TGTGCCAGCAGCTCACGCGGTGCAGGCACCGGGGAGCTGTTTTTT
CASSSRGAGTGELFF
>.|TRBV6-6|.|TRBJ2-5
TGTGCCAGCAGTGACGTTGCTCGCTACGAGACCCAGTACTTC
CASSDVARYETQYF
>.|TRBV20-1|.|TRBJ1-6
TGCAGTGCTGTCGTATCCGGACGGGGGAGGCCCTATAATTCACCCCTCCACTTT
CSAVVSGRGRPYNSPLHF
>TRBD1|TRBV4-3|.|TRBJ2-5
TGCGCCAGCAGCCAGGATAGGGACAGGGAGACCCAGTACTTC
CASSQDRDRETQYF
>TRBD2|TRBV20-1|.|TRBJ2-5
TGCAGTGCCATCCCTAGCGGGGGACAAGAGACCCAGTACTTC
CSAIPSGGQETQYF
>.|TRBV4-3|many|TRBJ1-2
TGCGCCAGCAGCCCCTATGACAGATATGGCTACACCTTC
CASSPYDRYGYTF
>.|TRBV2|.|TRBJ1-2
TGTGCCAGCAGTCCACGGGTCAATGCTAACTATGGCTACACCTTC
CASSPRVNANYGYTF
>.|TRBV7-2|few|TRBJ1-2
TGTGCCAGCAGCTTAACGGGATGGACAAACTATGGCTACACCTTC
CASSLTGWTNYGYTF
>.|TRBV12-3/TRBV12-4|.|TRBJ1-1
TGTGCCAGCAGTTCGAGACATGCTGAAGCTTTCTTT
CASSSRHAEAFF
>TRBD1|TRBV10-3|.|TRBJ1-2
TGTGCCACCAGTGTCGACGGGACAGCTAACTACGGCTACACCTTC
CATSVDGTANYGYTF